This T cell receptor beta chain was sequenced during a study of PD-1 blockade in classical Hodgkin lymphoma. Regarding the study as a whole: Newly diagnosed patients were reported to start with lower TCR diversity than healthy donors. The repertoire differences lack a defined cause, possibly disease activity or prior therapy. It was CD4+ TCR diversity, not CD8+, that rose significantly by C4D1.

Comment on this clone: The antigen remains unidentified.

Following autologous stem cell transplantation, relapse occurred in every patient, and exposure to brentuximab vedotin varied. The assay was immunoSEQ multiplex PCR, and TCRdb's table has in-frame clones only and misses some. This sample yields about 58,000 clones, of which 75% to 95% are seen a single time; about 10% belongs to the top ten. The TCR sequence derives from a human donor with classical Hodgkin lymphoma. The sequencing used peripheral blood mononuclear cells (PBMCs), collected before the second cycle of nivolumab.

For the CDR3, the DNA is TGTGCCAGCAGCTCCCCCGAAACAGGGGTCTGGGACACTGAAGCTTTCTTT. This encodes CASSSPETGVWDTEAFF. The rearrangement links TRBV7-9 to TRBJ1-1, with 7 bases matching TRBD1. The length of the CDR3 is 17 residues. Germline assignment: CDR1 SEHNR and CDR2 FQNEAQ (reference sequence). Losses at the gene ends were 4 bases for V and 3 bases for J; bases not matched to a gene: 14.